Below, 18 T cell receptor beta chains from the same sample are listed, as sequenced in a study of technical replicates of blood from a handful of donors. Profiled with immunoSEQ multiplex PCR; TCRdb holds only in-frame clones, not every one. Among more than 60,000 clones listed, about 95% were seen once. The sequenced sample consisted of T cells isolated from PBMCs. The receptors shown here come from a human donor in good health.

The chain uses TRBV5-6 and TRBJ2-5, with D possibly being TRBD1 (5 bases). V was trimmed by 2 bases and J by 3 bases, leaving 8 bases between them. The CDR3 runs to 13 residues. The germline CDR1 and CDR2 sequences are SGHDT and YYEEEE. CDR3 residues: CASSFAGKETQYF. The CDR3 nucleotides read TGTGCCAGCAGCTTTGCAGGGAAAGAGACCCAGTACTTC. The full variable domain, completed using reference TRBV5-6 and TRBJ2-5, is DAGVTQSPTHLIKTRGQQVTLRCSPKSGHDTVSWYQQALGQGPQFIFQYYEEEERQRGNFPDRFSGHQFPNYSSELNVNALLLGDSALYLCASSFAGKETQYFGPGTRLLVL.

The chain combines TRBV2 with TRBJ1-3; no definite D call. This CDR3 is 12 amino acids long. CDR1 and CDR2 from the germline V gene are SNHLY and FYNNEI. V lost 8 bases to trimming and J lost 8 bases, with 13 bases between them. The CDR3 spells CASVPARDTIYF. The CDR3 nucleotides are TGTGCCAGCGTCCCCGCCCGGGACACCATATATTTT.

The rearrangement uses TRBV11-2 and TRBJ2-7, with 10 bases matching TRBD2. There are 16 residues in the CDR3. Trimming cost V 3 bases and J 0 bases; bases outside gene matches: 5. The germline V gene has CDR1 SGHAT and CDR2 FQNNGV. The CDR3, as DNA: TGTGCCAGCAGCTTCGGACTAGCGGTGCCCTCCTACGAGCAGTACTTC. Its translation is CASSFGLAVPSYEQYF.

The CDR3 is CAISERQGRSGKGVTGELFF. The CDR3 region has the DNA TGTGCCATCAGTGAAAGACAGGGCCGTAGCGGAAAAGGTGTGACCGGGGAGCTGTTTTTT. The gene calls are TRBV10-3 and TRBJ2-2; D may be TRBD1 (7 bases). CDR3 length equals 20 residues. The germline CDR1 and CDR2 sequences are ENHRY and SYGVKD. V lost 3 bases to trimming and J lost 5 bases, with 28 bases between them.

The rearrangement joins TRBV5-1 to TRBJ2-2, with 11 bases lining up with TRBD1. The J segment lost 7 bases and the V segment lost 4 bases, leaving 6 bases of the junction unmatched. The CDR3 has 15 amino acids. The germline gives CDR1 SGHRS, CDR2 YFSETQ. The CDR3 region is CASSIGTGGSGELFF. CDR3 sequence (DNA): TGCGCCAGCAGCATCGGGACAGGGGGTAGCGGGGAGCTGTTTTTT.

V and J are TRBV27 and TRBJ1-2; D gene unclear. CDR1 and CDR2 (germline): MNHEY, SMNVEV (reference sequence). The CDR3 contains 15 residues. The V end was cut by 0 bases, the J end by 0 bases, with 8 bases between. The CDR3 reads CASSLSGSTNYGYTF. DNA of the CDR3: TGTGCCAGCAGTTTATCCGGGAGTACTAACTATGGCTACACCTTC.

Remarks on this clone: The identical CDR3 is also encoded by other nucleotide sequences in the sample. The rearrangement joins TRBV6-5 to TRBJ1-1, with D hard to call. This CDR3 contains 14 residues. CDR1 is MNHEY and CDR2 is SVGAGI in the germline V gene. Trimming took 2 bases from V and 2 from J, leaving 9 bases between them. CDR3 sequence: CASSYTTGNTEAFF. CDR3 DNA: TGTGCCAGCAGTTACACTACCGGAAACACTGAAGCTTTCTTT.

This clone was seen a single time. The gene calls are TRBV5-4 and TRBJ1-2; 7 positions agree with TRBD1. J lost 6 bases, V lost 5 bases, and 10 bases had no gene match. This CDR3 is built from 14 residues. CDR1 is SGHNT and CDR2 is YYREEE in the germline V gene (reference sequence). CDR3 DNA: TGTGCCAGCAGTTATGGTGACAGGGTGAATGGCTACACCTTC. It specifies CASSYGDRVNGYTF.

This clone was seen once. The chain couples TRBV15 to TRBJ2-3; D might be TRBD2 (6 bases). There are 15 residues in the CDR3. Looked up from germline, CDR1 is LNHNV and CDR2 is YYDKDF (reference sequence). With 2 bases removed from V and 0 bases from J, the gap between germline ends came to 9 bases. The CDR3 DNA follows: TGTGCCACCAGCAGACTAGCGACTAGCACAGATACGCAGTATTTT. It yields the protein CATSRLATSTDTQYF.

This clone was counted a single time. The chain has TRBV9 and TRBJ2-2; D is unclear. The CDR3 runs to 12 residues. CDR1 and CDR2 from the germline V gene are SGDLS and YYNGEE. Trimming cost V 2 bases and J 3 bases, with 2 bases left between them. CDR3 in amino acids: CASSVYTGELFF. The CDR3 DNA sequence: TGTGCCAGCAGCGTCTACACCGGGGAGCTGTTTTTT.

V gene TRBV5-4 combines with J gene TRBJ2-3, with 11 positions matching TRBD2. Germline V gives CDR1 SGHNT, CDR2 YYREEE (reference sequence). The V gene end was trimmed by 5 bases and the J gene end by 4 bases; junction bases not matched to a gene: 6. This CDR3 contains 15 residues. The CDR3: CASRFSGGAADTQYF. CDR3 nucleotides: TGTGCCAGCAGGTTTAGCGGGGGGGCGGCAGATACGCAGTATTTT.

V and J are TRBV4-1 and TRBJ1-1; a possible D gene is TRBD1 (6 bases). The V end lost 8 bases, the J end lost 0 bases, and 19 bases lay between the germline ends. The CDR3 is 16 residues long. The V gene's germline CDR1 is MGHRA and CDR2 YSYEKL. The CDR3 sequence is CASQDLQGTLNTEAFF. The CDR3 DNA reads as TGCGCCAGCCAAGATTTACAGGGAACACTGAACACTGAAGCTTTCTTT.

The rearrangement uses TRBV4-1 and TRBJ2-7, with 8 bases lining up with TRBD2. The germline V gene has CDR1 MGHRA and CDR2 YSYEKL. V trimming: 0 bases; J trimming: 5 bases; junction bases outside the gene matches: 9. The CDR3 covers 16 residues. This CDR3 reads CASSQDWGTRADEQYF. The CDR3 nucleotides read TGCGCCAGCAGCCAAGATTGGGGGACTAGGGCGGACGAGCAGTACTTC.

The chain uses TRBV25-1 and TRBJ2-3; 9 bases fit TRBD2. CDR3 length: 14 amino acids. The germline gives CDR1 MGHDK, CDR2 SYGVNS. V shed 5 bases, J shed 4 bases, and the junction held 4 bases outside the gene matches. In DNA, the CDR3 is TGTGCCAGCAGTCCGGCGGGAGGGCCAGATACGCAGTATTTT. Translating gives CASSPAGGPDTQYF.

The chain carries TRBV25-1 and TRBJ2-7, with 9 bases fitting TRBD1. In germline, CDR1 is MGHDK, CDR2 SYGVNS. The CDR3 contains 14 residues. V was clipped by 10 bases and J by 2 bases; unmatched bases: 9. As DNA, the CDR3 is TGTGCCACTGTGCCGGGACAGGGACCCTACGAGCAGTACTTC. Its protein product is CATVPGQGPYEQYF.

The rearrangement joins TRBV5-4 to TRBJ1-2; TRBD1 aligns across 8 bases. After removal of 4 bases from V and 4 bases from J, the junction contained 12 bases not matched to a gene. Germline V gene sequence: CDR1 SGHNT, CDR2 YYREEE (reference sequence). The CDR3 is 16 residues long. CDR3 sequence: CASSPGQGSTVYGYTF. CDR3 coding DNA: TGTGCCAGCAGCCCCGGACAGGGATCTACAGTCTATGGCTACACCTTC.

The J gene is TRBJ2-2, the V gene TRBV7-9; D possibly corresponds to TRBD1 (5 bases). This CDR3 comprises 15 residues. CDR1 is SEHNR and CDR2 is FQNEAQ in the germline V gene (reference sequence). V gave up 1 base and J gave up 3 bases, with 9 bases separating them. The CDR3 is CASSLGIGDTGELFF. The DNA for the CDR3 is TGTGCCAGCAGCTTAGGTATAGGGGACACCGGGGAGCTGTTTTTT. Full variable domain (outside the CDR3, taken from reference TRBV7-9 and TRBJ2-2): DTGVSQNPRHKITKRGQNVTFRCDPISEHNRLYWYRQTLGQGPEFLTYFQNEAQLEKSRLLSDRFSAERPKGSFSTLEIQRTEQGDSAMYLCASSLGIGDTGELFFGEGSRLTVL.

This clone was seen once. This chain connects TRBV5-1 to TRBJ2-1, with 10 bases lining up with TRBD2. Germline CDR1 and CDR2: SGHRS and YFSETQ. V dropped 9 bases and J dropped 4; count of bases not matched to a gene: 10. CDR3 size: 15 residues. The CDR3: CATSPTSGFYNEQFF. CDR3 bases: TGCGCCACAAGCCCGACTAGCGGGTTTTACAATGAGCAGTTCTTC.